Listed below are T cell receptor beta chains from one sample, sequenced in a study of early T cells in non-severe SARS-CoV-2 infection. TCRdb passed the 5' RACE reads through MiXCR, listing each CDR3 protein once. The data hold roughly 27,000 distinct CDR3 sequences, with around 4.2% observed a single time. Sequences were obtained from whole blood. The receptors derive from an adult who was a healthcare worker with PCR-confirmed SARS-CoV-2 infection or an uninfected control (not recorded which). Both conserved end residues are part of each CDR3. Fields, in order: clone size, V gene, J gene, CDR3 protein. Clone size appears in some rows only: once, few, many, or a class for an expanded clone.

abundance: many
v_gene: TRBV5-1
j_gene: TRBJ2-6
CDR3aa: CASSFGGGANVLTF

abundance: many
v_gene: TRBV7-3
j_gene: TRBJ1-1
CDR3aa: CASSLMGQEAFF

abundance: many
v_gene: TRBV7-9
j_gene: TRBJ2-7
CDR3aa: CASSLDWGPTYEQYF

abundance: many
v_gene: TRBV5-1
j_gene: TRBJ2-2
CDR3aa: CASSRELGNTGELFF

abundance: many
v_gene: TRBV11-1
j_gene: TRBJ2-7
CDR3aa: CASSSDREQQYF

abundance: many
v_gene: TRBV7-2
j_gene: TRBJ2-1
CDR3aa: CASSVTSVSYNEQFF

abundance: many
v_gene: TRBV6-1
j_gene: TRBJ1-3
CDR3aa: CASSERSPRRGNTIYF

abundance: few
v_gene: TRBV6-1
j_gene: TRBJ2-7
CDR3aa: CASTPTGTSGYEQYF

abundance: .
v_gene: TRBV28
j_gene: TRBJ2-7
CDR3aa: CASSSSGTGGEYEQYF

abundance: many
v_gene: TRBV5-1
j_gene: TRBJ2-2
CDR3aa: CASSLTGGELFF

abundance: many
v_gene: TRBV7-2
j_gene: TRBJ2-7
CDR3aa: CASSLSQAYEQYF

abundance: many
v_gene: TRBV5-1
j_gene: TRBJ1-1
CDR3aa: CASSSGQGNTEAFF

abundance: many
v_gene: TRBV6-1
j_gene: TRBJ1-2
CDR3aa: CASMKELTHNYGYTF

abundance: many
v_gene: TRBV5-5
j_gene: TRBJ1-2
CDR3aa: CASSLRQDNYGYTF

abundance: few
v_gene: TRBV7-3
j_gene: TRBJ2-2
CDR3aa: CASSASGTSGTGELFF

abundance: .
v_gene: TRBV28
j_gene: TRBJ1-5
CDR3aa: CASSLTGSNQPQHF

abundance: many
v_gene: TRBV6-4
j_gene: TRBJ1-6
CDR3aa: CASSDSRGTSSYNSPLHF

abundance: .
v_gene: TRBV12-5
j_gene: TRBJ2-1
CDR3aa: CASGRDSPYNEQFF

abundance: many
v_gene: TRBV9
j_gene: TRBJ2-1
CDR3aa: CASSSREGTSGRQQFF

abundance: many
v_gene: TRBV28
j_gene: TRBJ2-5
CDR3aa: CASSLWREGQETQYF

abundance: many
v_gene: TRBV12-3/TRBV12-4
j_gene: TRBJ1-4
CDR3aa: CASSRDRGREKLFF

abundance: few
v_gene: TRBV28
j_gene: TRBJ2-1
CDR3aa: CATSVRYSNEQFF

abundance: many
v_gene: TRBV6-5
j_gene: TRBJ1-1
CDR3aa: CASSYGTAGAEAFF

abundance: .
v_gene: TRBV28
j_gene: TRBJ2-3
CDR3aa: CASSFGQGGPDTQYF

abundance: .
v_gene: TRBV18
j_gene: TRBJ2-7
CDR3aa: CASSPRRTDRIYEQYF

abundance: many
v_gene: TRBV12-3/TRBV12-4
j_gene: TRBJ2-3
CDR3aa: CASSRSGGSKDTQYF

abundance: many
v_gene: TRBV18
j_gene: TRBJ1-2
CDR3aa: CASSPGQGPGYTF

abundance: few
v_gene: TRBV6-5
j_gene: TRBJ2-1
CDR3aa: CASSSPGSGSYNEQFF

abundance: many
v_gene: TRBV10-2
j_gene: TRBJ2-2
CDR3aa: CASTRANTGELFF

abundance: many
v_gene: TRBV20-1
j_gene: TRBJ1-1
CDR3aa: CSARDPTEAFF

abundance: many
v_gene: TRBV10-3
j_gene: TRBJ1-5
CDR3aa: CAISESSRFNQPQHF

abundance: .
v_gene: TRBV19
j_gene: TRBJ2-2
CDR3aa: CASSTLRGFNTGELFF

abundance: .
v_gene: TRBV3-1
j_gene: TRBJ2-7
CDR3aa: CVSSHPLAAIGAYEQYF

abundance: many
v_gene: TRBV7-6
j_gene: TRBJ2-5
CDR3aa: CASSLDLGETQYF

abundance: many
v_gene: TRBV7-9
j_gene: TRBJ2-2
CDR3aa: CASSFPHTGELFF

abundance: few
v_gene: TRBV5-1
j_gene: TRBJ2-7
CDR3aa: CASSLVGASAYEQYF

abundance: many
v_gene: TRBV20-1
j_gene: TRBJ2-7
CDR3aa: CSARDLISGAYEQYF

abundance: many
v_gene: TRBV3-1
j_gene: TRBJ2-1
CDR3aa: CASSPSPPLAGAYNEQFF

abundance: many
v_gene: TRBV2
j_gene: TRBJ1-5
CDR3aa: CASSGQQGQPQHF

abundance: many
v_gene: TRBV20-1
j_gene: TRBJ2-5
CDR3aa: CSARPPRGLGETQYF

abundance: many
v_gene: TRBV7-3
j_gene: TRBJ2-3
CDR3aa: CASSPPSTDTQYF

abundance: few
v_gene: TRBV5-1
j_gene: TRBJ2-5
CDR3aa: CASSLASQQGQETQYF

abundance: few
v_gene: TRBV27
j_gene: TRBJ1-2
CDR3aa: CASSLDLTALRRDGYTF